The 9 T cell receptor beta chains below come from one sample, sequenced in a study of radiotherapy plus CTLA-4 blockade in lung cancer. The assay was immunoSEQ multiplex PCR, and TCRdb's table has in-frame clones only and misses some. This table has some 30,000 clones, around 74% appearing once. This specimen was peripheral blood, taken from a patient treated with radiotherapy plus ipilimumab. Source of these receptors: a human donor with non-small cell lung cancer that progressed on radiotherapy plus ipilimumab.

As DNA, the CDR3 is TGTGCCAGCAGTCAGGGAAACTATGGCTACACCTTC. This translates into CASSQGNYGYTF. The V call is TRBV6-1, the J call TRBJ1-2, with D possibly being TRBD1 (5 bases). In germline, CDR1 is MNHNS, CDR2 SASEGT. The CDR3 length is 12 residues. Trimming left V 5 bases short and J 2 bases short, with 6 bases between.

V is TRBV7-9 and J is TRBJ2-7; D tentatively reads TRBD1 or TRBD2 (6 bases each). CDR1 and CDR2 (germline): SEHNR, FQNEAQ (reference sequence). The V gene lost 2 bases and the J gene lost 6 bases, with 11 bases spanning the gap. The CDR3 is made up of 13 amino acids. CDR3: CASSLTGTGEQYF. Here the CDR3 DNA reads TGTGCCAGCAGCTTAACAGGGACTGGCGAGCAGTACTTC.

CDR3 in amino acids: CASSVGGLLGTQYF. The CDR3 DNA sequence: TGTGCCAGCAGCGTAGGCGGTCTGCTCGGGACCCAGTACTTC. The rearrangement uses TRBV9 and TRBJ2-5, with unresolved D. Germline loops: CDR1 SGDLS, CDR2 YYNGEE. With 0 bases removed from V and 7 bases from J, the gap between germline ends came to 13 bases. The CDR3 has 14 residues.

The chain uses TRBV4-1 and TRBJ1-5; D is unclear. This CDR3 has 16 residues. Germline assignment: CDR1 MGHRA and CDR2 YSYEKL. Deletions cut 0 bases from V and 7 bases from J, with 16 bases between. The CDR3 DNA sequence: TGCGCCAGCAGCCAAGAGGCATCCTTTGAGGGACAGCCCCAGCATTTT. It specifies CASSQEASFEGQPQHF.

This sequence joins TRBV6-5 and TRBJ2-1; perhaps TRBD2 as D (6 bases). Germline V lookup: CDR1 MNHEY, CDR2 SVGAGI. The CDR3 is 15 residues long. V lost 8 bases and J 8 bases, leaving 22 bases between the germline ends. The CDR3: CASLRGGQLGDEQFF. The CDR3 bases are TGTGCCAGCCTTCGGGGAGGTCAACTTGGCGATGAGCAGTTCTTC.

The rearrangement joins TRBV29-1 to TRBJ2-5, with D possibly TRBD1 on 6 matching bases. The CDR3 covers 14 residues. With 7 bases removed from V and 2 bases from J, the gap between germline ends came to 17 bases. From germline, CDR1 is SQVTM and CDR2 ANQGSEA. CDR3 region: CSAARGSGQETQYF. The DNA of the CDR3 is TGCAGCGCCGCAAGGGGGTCAGGACAAGAGACCCAGTACTTC.

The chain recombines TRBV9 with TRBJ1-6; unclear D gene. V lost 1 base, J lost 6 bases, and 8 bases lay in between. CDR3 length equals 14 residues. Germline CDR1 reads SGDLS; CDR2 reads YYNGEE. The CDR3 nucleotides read TGTGCCAGCAGCGTATCGGGGATTAATTCACCCCTCCACTTT. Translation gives CASSVSGINSPLHF. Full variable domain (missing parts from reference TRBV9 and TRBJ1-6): DSGVTQTPKHLITATGQRVTLRCSPRSGDLSVYWYQQSLDQGLQFLIQYYNGEERAKGNILERFSAQQFPDLHSELNLSSLELGDSALYFCASSVSGINSPLHFGNGTRLTVT.

CDR3 sequence: CASSLTGADEKLFF. CDR3 nucleotide sequence: TGTGCCAGCAGCTTGACAGGGGCTGATGAAAAACTGTTTTTT. The genes are TRBV7-2 and TRBJ1-4, with 8 bases fitting TRBD1. The CDR3 has 14 amino acids. The J segment lost 6 bases and the V segment lost 3 bases, leaving 3 bases of the junction unmatched. CDR1 and CDR2 (germline): SGHTA, FQGNSA. The full variable domain, in which reference TRBV7-2 and TRBJ1-4 provide the parts outside the CDR3, is GAGVSQSPSNKVTEKGKDVELRCDPISGHTALYWYRQSLGQGLEFLIYFQGNSAPDKSGLPSDRFSAERTGGSVSTLTIQRTQQEDSAVYLCASSLTGADEKLFFGSGTQLSVL.

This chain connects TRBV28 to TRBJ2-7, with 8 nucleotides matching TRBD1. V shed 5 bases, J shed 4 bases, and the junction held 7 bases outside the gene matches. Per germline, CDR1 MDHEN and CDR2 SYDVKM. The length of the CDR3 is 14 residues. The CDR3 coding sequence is TGTGCCAGCAGTCCCCCGGACAGGGTGTACGAGCAGTACTTC. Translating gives CASSPPDRVYEQYF.